This T cell receptor beta chain was sequenced during a study of blood T cell repertoires in COVID-19. The repertoire was sequenced with immunoSEQ multiplex PCR; TCRdb's copy has only in-frame clones and lacks some. The sample yields about 390,000 clones, around nine tenths seen once. Germline CDR1 reads SEHNR; CDR2 reads FQNEAQ (reference sequence). Trimming shortened V by 5 bases and J by 3 bases, and 18 bases separated the two germline ends. There are 16 residues in the CDR3. This receptor was obtained from a woman aged 50 to 60 who had recovered from COVID-19. Input material: PBMCs or T cells enriched from blood (not recorded which). This chain links TRBV7-9 with TRBJ2-3; no reliable D call. The DNA of the CDR3 is TGTGCCAGCAGCCCTAGGCGGCAGATGTTGACAGATACGCAGTATTTT. It encodes CASSPRRQMLTDTQYF.